This T cell receptor beta chain appears in the sequencing data of a study of cytomegalovirus exposure and HLA in healthy donors. Findings and caveats of the study: Overall, under 200 TCR beta chains were annotated as cytomegalovirus-associated.

Only in-frame clones appear in the TCRdb table, and some are missing; sequencing was by immunoSEQ multiplex PCR. The sample has roughly 310,000 clones; approximately 85% are singletons. In regard to this clone: The antigen is undetermined.

V lost 3 bases, J lost 2 bases, and 13 bases lay in between. CDR3 length equals 15 residues. Germline V gene data show CDR1 as SGHAT and CDR2 as FQNNGV. The chain couples TRBV11-2 to TRBJ2-5; weak D call: TRBD2 (5 bases). This TCR came from a man aged 30 to 39 in good health and CMV-seronegative. Sequenced material: PBMCs. The CDR3 here is CASSLSTGIQETQYF. The DNA for the CDR3 is TGTGCCAGCAGCTTGAGTACGGGGATTCAAGAGACCCAGTACTTC. The full variable domain, completed using reference TRBV11-2 and TRBJ2-5, is EAGVAQSPRYKIIEKRQSVAFWCNPISGHATLYWYQQILGQGPKLLIQFQNNGVVDDSQLPKDRFSAERLKGVDSTLKIQPAKLEDSAVYLCASSLSTGIQETQYFGPGTRLLVL.